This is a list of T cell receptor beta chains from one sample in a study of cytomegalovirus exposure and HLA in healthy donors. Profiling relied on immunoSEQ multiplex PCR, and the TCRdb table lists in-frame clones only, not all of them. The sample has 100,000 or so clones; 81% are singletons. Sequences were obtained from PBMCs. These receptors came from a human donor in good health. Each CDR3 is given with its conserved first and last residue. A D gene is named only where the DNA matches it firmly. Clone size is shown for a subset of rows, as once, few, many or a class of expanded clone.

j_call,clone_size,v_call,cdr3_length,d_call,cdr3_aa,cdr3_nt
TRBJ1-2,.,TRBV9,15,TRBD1,CASSATSTGAYGYTF,TGTGCCAGCAGCGCTACATCGACAGGGGCCTATGGCTACACCTTC
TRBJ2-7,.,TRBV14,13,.,CASSQALTREQYF,TGTGCCAGCAGCCAAGCGCTTACGAGGGAGCAGTACTTC
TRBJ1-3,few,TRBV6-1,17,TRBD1,CASSDPTGSFSGNTIYF,TGTGCCAGCAGTGACCCGACAGGGAGCTTCTCTGGAAACACCATATATTTT
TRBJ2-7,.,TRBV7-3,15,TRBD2,CASSLNGRAQDEQYF,TGTGCCAGCAGCTTAAACGGGAGGGCCCAGGACGAGCAGTACTTC
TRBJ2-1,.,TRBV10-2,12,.,CASSERGYEQFF,TGCGCCAGCAGTGAGCGAGGGTATGAGCAGTTCTTC
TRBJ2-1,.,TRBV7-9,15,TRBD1,CASSPQQGPYNEQFF,TGTGCCAGCAGCCCCCAACAGGGGCCCTACAATGAGCAGTTCTTC
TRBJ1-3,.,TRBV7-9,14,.,CASSLGSSGNTIYF,TGTGCCAGCAGCTTAGGGAGCTCTGGAAACACCATATATTTT
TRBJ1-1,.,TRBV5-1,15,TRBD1,CASSLEGGSDTEAFF,TGCGCCAGCAGCTTGGAAGGGGGCTCGGACACTGAAGCTTTCTTT
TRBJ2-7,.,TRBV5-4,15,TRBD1,CASSRRGQGLYEQYF,TGTGCCAGCAGCCGCCGGGGACAGGGGTTGTACGAGCAGTACTTC
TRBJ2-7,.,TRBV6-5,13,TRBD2,CASRLAGRNEQYF,TGTGCCAGCAGGCTAGCGGGGCGGAACGAGCAGTACTTC
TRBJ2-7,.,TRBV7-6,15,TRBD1,CASSPTGGRDYEQYF,TGTGCCAGCAGTCCAACAGGGGGCAGAGACTACGAGCAGTACTTC
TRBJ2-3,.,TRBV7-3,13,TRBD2,CASSFGGGDTQYF,TGTGCCAGCAGCTTCGGGGGGGGAGATACGCAGTATTTT
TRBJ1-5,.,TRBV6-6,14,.,CASSRRQNNQPQHF,TGTGCCAGCAGTCGCCGACAGAACAATCAGCCCCAGCATTTT
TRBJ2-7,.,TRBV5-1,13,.,CASSLETAHEQYF,TGCGCCAGCAGCTTGGAAACAGCACACGAGCAGTACTTC
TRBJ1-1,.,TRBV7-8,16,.,CASSLLEKGFNTEAFF,TGTGCCAGCAGCTTATTGGAGAAGGGGTTTAACACTGAAGCTTTCTTT
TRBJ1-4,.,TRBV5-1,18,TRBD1,CASSPTGGFVWANEKLFF,TGCGCCAGCAGCCCCACAGGGGGCTTCGTTTGGGCTAATGAAAAACTGTTTTTT
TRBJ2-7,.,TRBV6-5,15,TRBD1,CASSAQGAILYEQYF,TGTGCCAGCAGTGCGCAGGGGGCAATCCTCTACGAGCAGTACTTC
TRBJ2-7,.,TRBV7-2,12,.,CASSLEGLEQYF,TGTGCCAGCAGCTTAGAGGGACTCGAGCAGTACTTC
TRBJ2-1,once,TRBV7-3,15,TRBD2,CASSLNRGLAYEQFF,TGTGCCAGCAGCTTAAACCGGGGACTAGCGTATGAGCAGTTCTTC
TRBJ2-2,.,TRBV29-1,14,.,CSVAPRGNTGELFF,TGCAGCGTTGCCCCTCGCGGGAACACCGGGGAGCTGTTTTTT
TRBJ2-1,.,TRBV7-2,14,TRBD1,CASSFPDRGNEQFF,TGTGCCAGCAGTTTTCCGGACAGGGGCAATGAGCAGTTCTTC
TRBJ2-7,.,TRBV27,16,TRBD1,CASSPRQGFRSGEQYF,TGTGCCAGCAGTCCAAGACAGGGTTTCAGGAGTGGGGAGCAGTACTTC
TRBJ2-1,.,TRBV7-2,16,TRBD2,CASSLGGLAGYNEQFF,TGTGCCAGCAGCTTAGGGGGACTAGCGGGGTACAATGAGCAGTTCTTC
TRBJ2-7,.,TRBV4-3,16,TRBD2,CASSQANGRPAYEQYF,TGCGCCAGCAGCCAAGCGAACGGGAGGCCGGCATACGAGCAGTACTTC
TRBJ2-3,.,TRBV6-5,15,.,CASSSVSGHTDTQYF,TGTGCCAGCAGTTCTGTATCAGGACACACAGATACGCAGTATTTT
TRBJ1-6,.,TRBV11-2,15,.,CASSPDTRINSPLHF,TGTGCCAGCAGCCCCGACACCAGAATTAATTCACCCCTCCACTTT
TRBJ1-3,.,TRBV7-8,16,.,CASSLQRDITGNTIYF,TGTGCCAGCAGCTTACAGAGGGACATTACTGGAAACACCATATATTTT
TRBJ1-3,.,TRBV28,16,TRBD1,CASSSPTGLVGNTIYF,TGTGCCAGCAGTTCTCCGACAGGGCTTGTGGGAAACACCATATATTTT
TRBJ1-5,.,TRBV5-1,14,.,CASRGGPSTDTQHF,TGCGCCAGCAGGGGTGGACCTAGCACAGATACGCAGCATTTT
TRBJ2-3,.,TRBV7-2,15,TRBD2,CASSSPSGGADTQYF,TGTGCCAGCAGCTCACCTAGCGGGGGCGCAGATACGCAGTATTTT
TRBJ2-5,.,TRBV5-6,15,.,CASKRGTLDQETQYF,TGTGCCAGCAAGAGGGGGACACTAGACCAAGAGACCCAGTACTTC
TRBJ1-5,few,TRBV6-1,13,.,CASSEGLGRPQHF,TGTGCCAGCAGTGAGGGACTCGGACGGCCCCAGCATTTT
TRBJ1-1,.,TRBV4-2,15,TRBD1,CASSQIGTGGTEAFF,TGTGCCAGCAGCCAGATTGGAACAGGGGGCACTGAAGCTTTCTTT
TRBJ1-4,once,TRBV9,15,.,CASSAQGGTNEKLFF,TGTGCCAGCAGCGCCCAGGGAGGGACTAATGAAAAACTGTTTTTT
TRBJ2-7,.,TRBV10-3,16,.,CAISDQLSGSPYEQYF,TGTGCCATCAGTGACCAGCTTTCCGGGAGCCCCTACGAGCAGTACTTC
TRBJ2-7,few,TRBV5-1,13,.,CASSLLRDWEQYF,TGCGCCAGCAGCTTACTCAGGGACTGGGAGCAGTACTTC
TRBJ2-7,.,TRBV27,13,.,CASSLQGAPEQYF,TGTGCCAGCAGTTTACAAGGGGCTCCCGAGCAGTACTTC
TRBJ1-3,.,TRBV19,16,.,CASSIAATSSGNTIYF,TGTGCCAGTAGTATTGCGGCCACCTCCTCTGGAAACACCATATATTTT
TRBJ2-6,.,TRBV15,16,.,CATSSGTRAGANVLTF,TGTGCCACCAGCTCGGGGACACGGGCTGGGGCCAACGTCCTGACTTTC
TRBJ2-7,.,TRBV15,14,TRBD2,CATSRGGGGYEQYF,TGTGCCACCAGCAGAGGGGGCGGGGGGTACGAGCAGTACTTC
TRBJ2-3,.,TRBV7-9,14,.,CASSFGQAPDTQYF,TGTGCCAGCAGCTTTGGCCAGGCTCCAGATACGCAGTATTTT
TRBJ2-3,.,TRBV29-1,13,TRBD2,CSVTSGPTDTQYF,TGCAGCGTTACTAGCGGCCCCACAGATACGCAGTATTTT
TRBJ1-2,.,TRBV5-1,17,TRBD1,CASSLVPRTGGNYGYTF,TGCGCCAGCAGCTTGGTTCCCCGGACAGGGGGGAACTATGGCTACACCTTC
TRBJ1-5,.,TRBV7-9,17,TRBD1,CASSFSGGTGSNQPQHF,TGTGCCAGCAGCTTTTCAGGGGGGACTGGGAGCAATCAGCCCCAGCATTTT
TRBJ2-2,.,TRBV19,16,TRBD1,CASSAQQGVNTGELFF,TGTGCCAGTAGCGCACAACAGGGGGTGAACACCGGGGAGCTGTTTTTT
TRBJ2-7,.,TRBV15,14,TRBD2,CATSPRLAGREQYF,TGTGCCACCAGCCCCAGACTAGCGGGACGTGAGCAGTACTTC
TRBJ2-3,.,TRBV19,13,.,CASSPQSVDTQYF,TGTGCCAGTAGTCCCCAAAGCGTAGATACGCAGTATTTT
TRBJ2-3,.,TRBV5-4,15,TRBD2,CASSLAGGSADTQYF,TGTGCCAGCAGCTTGGCCGGGGGGTCCGCAGATACGCAGTATTTT
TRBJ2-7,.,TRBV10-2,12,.,CASRVQAYEQYF,TGCGCCAGCAGGGTTCAGGCCTACGAGCAGTACTTC
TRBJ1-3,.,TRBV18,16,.,CASSGGTASSGNTIYF,TGTGCCAGCTCAGGGGGGACCGCATCCTCTGGAAACACCATATATTTT
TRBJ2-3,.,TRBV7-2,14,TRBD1,CASSSYRGQFGQYF,TGTGCCAGCAGCTCATACCGGGGACAGTTTGGGCAGTATTTT
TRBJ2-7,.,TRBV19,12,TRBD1,CASSPTGVEQYF,TGTGCCAGTAGTCCCACAGGGGTCGAGCAGTACTTC
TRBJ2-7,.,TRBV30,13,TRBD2,CACGLAGGWEQYF,TGTGCCTGTGGACTAGCGGGGGGCTGGGAGCAGTACTTC
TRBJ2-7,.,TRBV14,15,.,CASSLIQGGVYEQYF,TGTGCCAGCAGCCTCATCCAGGGTGGGGTTTACGAGCAGTACTTC
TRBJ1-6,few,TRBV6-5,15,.,CASSYSGGAASPLHF,TGTGCCAGCAGTTACTCGGGAGGGGCCGCATCACCCCTCCACTTT
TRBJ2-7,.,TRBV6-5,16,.,CASSYDFGPGGYEQYF,TGTGCCAGCAGTTACGATTTTGGGCCCGGTGGCTACGAGCAGTACTTC
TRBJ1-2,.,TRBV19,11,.,CASSLPGGYTF,TGCGCCAGTAGTCTCCCGGGTGGCTACACCTTC